These T cell receptor beta chains were read from a single sample in a study of shared clonotypes between healthy human individuals. Some clones are missing from TCRdb's copy, which holds only in-frame ones; the method was immunoSEQ multiplex PCR. This table holds about 1.5 million clones, 95% to 99% found once. The material sequenced was naive CD4+ T cells sorted from blood. These receptors all come from a man aged 30 to 39 in good health. Both conserved end residues are part of each CDR3. Fields, in order: J gene, D gene, V gene, clone size, CDR3 protein, CDR3 DNA. The D gene is left open where the match is weak. A row's size may be missing; if present it is once, few, many or a size class.

j_call: TRBJ2-7; d_call: -; v_call: TRBV5-6; clone_size: -; cdr3_aa: CASSQGPEFYEQYF; cdr3_nt: TGTGCCAGCAGTCAAGGACCTGAGTTTTACGAGCAGTACTTC
j_call: TRBJ2-5; d_call: -; v_call: TRBV9; clone_size: -; cdr3_aa: CASSPAEETQYF; cdr3_nt: TGTGCCAGCAGCCCTGCGGAGGAGACCCAGTACTTC
j_call: TRBJ1-5; d_call: -; v_call: TRBV28; clone_size: -; cdr3_aa: CASSPHRAGIWNQPQHF; cdr3_nt: TGTGCCAGCAGTCCACACAGGGCCGGGATTTGGAATCAGCCCCAGCATTTT
j_call: TRBJ1-2; d_call: -; v_call: TRBV5-4; clone_size: -; cdr3_aa: CASSLNRVKLRYGYTF; cdr3_nt: TGTGCCAGCAGCTTAAACAGGGTTAAGCTCCGGTATGGCTACACCTTC
j_call: TRBJ2-1; d_call: TRBD1; v_call: TRBV10-1; clone_size: -; cdr3_aa: CASSDGTGSPRDNEQFF; cdr3_nt: TGCGCCAGCAGTGACGGGACAGGCTCCCCGCGTGACAATGAGCAGTTCTTC
j_call: TRBJ2-1; d_call: -; v_call: TRBV2; clone_size: -; cdr3_aa: CASGLAGPSYNEQFF; cdr3_nt: TGTGCCAGCGGTCTGGCAGGGCCGTCATACAATGAGCAGTTCTTC
j_call: TRBJ1-1; d_call: -; v_call: TRBV7-9; clone_size: -; cdr3_aa: CASSYNRAGAFF; cdr3_nt: TGTGCCAGCAGCTACAACAGGGCTGGGGCTTTCTTT
j_call: TRBJ2-1; d_call: -; v_call: TRBV9; clone_size: -; cdr3_aa: CASSPRTATYNEQFF; cdr3_nt: TGTGCCAGCAGCCCTCGGACAGCCACCTACAATGAGCAGTTCTTC
j_call: TRBJ2-7; d_call: -; v_call: TRBV30; clone_size: -; cdr3_aa: CAWDRGPGGARWYEQYF; cdr3_nt: TGTGCCTGGGATCGGGGCCCCGGGGGAGCTCGGTGGTACGAGCAGTACTTC
j_call: TRBJ2-7; d_call: -; v_call: TRBV18; clone_size: -; cdr3_aa: CASSPNGGRLSSYEQYF; cdr3_nt: TGTGCCAGCTCACCAAATGGCGGTAGACTCAGCTCCTACGAGCAGTACTTC
j_call: TRBJ1-5; d_call: -; v_call: TRBV5-1; clone_size: -; cdr3_aa: CASSSGGNQPQHF; cdr3_nt: TGCGCCAGCAGCTCTGGGGGGAATCAGCCCCAGCATTTT
j_call: TRBJ2-7; d_call: TRBD2; v_call: TRBV30; clone_size: -; cdr3_aa: CAWRDPPSGSRYEQYF; cdr3_nt: TGTGCCTGGAGGGACCCCCCTAGCGGGAGTAGGTACGAGCAGTACTTC
j_call: TRBJ2-7; d_call: -; v_call: TRBV6-1; clone_size: -; cdr3_aa: CASSEGWVGAYEQYF; cdr3_nt: TGTGCCAGCAGTGAAGGGTGGGTTGGTGCCTACGAGCAGTACTTC
j_call: TRBJ2-2; d_call: -; v_call: TRBV9; clone_size: once; cdr3_aa: CASSVVSLTGELFF; cdr3_nt: TGTGCCAGCAGCGTAGTTTCGTTAACCGGGGAGCTGTTTTTT
j_call: TRBJ2-3; d_call: TRBD2; v_call: TRBV4-3; clone_size: -; cdr3_aa: CASSREGSDTQYF; cdr3_nt: TGCGCCAGCAGCCGGGAGGGGTCAGATACGCAGTATTTT
j_call: TRBJ2-1; d_call: TRBD2; v_call: TRBV19; clone_size: -; cdr3_aa: CASSIRLAGGYRGEQFF; cdr3_nt: TGTGCCAGTAGTATCCGGCTAGCGGGAGGGTACAGGGGAGAGCAGTTCTTC
j_call: TRBJ1-1; d_call: -; v_call: TRBV13; clone_size: -; cdr3_aa: CASSSYPTENTEAFF; cdr3_nt: TGTGCCAGCAGCTCTTACCCGACTGAGAACACTGAAGCTTTCTTT
j_call: TRBJ1-1; d_call: TRBD1; v_call: TRBV7-9; clone_size: once; cdr3_aa: CASSQMGTGNTEAFF; cdr3_nt: TGTGCCAGCAGCCAAATGGGGACAGGGAACACTGAAGCTTTCTTT
j_call: TRBJ2-7; d_call: TRBD2; v_call: TRBV10-3; clone_size: -; cdr3_aa: CAINAGLAGIDYEQYF; cdr3_nt: TGTGCCATCAATGCGGGACTAGCGGGGATAGACTACGAGCAGTACTTC
j_call: TRBJ1-2; d_call: -; v_call: TRBV10-3; clone_size: -; cdr3_aa: CAISHSLDYGYTF; cdr3_nt: TGTGCCATCAGTCATTCGTTGGACTATGGCTACACCTTC
j_call: TRBJ2-2; d_call: -; v_call: TRBV11-2; clone_size: -; cdr3_aa: CASSLKGPNTGELFF; cdr3_nt: TGTGCCAGCAGCTTAAAAGGGCCGAACACCGGGGAGCTGTTTTTT
j_call: TRBJ2-1; d_call: TRBD2; v_call: TRBV9; clone_size: -; cdr3_aa: CASSFIGTSSGIYNEQFF; cdr3_nt: TGTGCCAGCAGCTTCATTGGGACTAGCTCTGGGATTTACAATGAGCAGTTCTTC